This entry features one T cell receptor (beta chain) sequence. Original processing notes: Amplifying reference gene primers gave estimates of nucleated cell counts. TCRdb keeps only in-frame clones here, not all; method: immunoSEQ multiplex PCR. V and J calls and clone size are as listed in that table; D and trimming were resolved from the DNA. The sample lists approximately 230,000 clones, around 88% occurring once. This specimen belongs to a study of blood T cell repertoires in COVID-19. Study context: Acute and convalescent COVID-19 samples came from the United States, Italy and Spain. PBMCs, B-cell-depleted T cells, or T cells provided the cDNA or gDNA that made up the material.

The sample comprised peripheral blood. The sequence was collected from a man older than 75 with acute or convalescent COVID-19.

The CDR3 sequence: CASSKDGTYNEQFF. CDR3 sequence (DNA): TGTGCCAGCAGCAAGGACGGGACTTACAATGAGCAGTTCTTC. The chain couples TRBV21-1 to TRBJ2-1; the table's D call TRBD2 went unverified against the DNA. TRBV21-1 is a known pseudogene. This CDR3 contains 14 residues.